This TCR beta chain was recovered during a study of blood T cell repertoires in COVID-19. Study-wide context: The study drew acute and convalescent COVID-19 samples from the United States, Italy and Spain. Nucleic acid was either cDNA or gDNA, and it came from T cells, B-cell-depleted T cells, or PBMCs.

The CDR3 totals 15 residues. Original data processing: Estimates of nucleated cell counts were drawn from the amplification of reference gene primers. Only in-frame clones appear in the TCRdb table, and some are missing; sequencing was by immunoSEQ multiplex PCR. For V, J and clone size, that table is used; D and trimming come from the DNA. The table includes 150,000 or so clones, about 84% detected once. The J gene is TRBJ2-1, the V gene TRBV21-1; whether TRBD1, the table's D call, matches the DNA was not checked. TRBV21-1 is assigned pseudogene status. The TCR comes from a man in his fifties or sixties with active or convalescent COVID-19. Sequences were obtained from peripheral blood. Written as DNA, the CDR3 is TGTGCCAGCAGCAAAACAGGGGGGGCCTACAATGAGCAGTTCTTC. As protein: CASSKTGGAYNEQFF.